The present T cell receptor (beta chain) was sequenced within a study of T-cell memory formation after mild COVID-19 (dated by TCRdb to the early 2020s). With regard to the full study: Most TCR sequence clusters were specific to one of the two donors. In two donors, T-cell clones that expanded and contracted after mild COVID-19 were followed by sequencing TCRalpha and TCRbeta repertoires longitudinally. Two young, previously healthy adult volunteers, one female and one male, were included in the cohort.

PBMCs were isolated by Ficoll-Paque density gradient centrifugation. Broader findings and caveats from the paper: Balanced CD4/CD8 phenotypes were observed for clones contracting from day 15 to 85, whereas a bias towards CD4+ was observed for a second wave of clones expanding from day 15 to 37. The detection of some responding clones in pre-infection memory suggests that pre-existing cross-reactive memory T cells joined the SARS-CoV-2 response. Contracting CD4+ clones were located mainly in the CM and EM memory subsets, whereas CD8+ clones were found to be enriched in EMRA. SARS-CoV-2 specificity of the second-wave clones peaking on day 37 was not confirmed. The study included only a couple of mild cases, and larger cohorts that include severe cases with pre-infection samples were judged to be necessary.

For sequencing, an Illumina NovaSeq 6000 was employed. TCRalpha and TCRbeta cDNA libraries were constructed by 5'RACE with constant-segment primers, with sample barcodes and unique molecular identifiers being introduced. Trizol reagent was used to extract RNA from every sample. The libraries were amplified in two PCR steps, and the second step added a second sample barcode and Illumina TruSeq adapters. Libraries were sequenced on an Illumina NovaSeq with 2 x 150 bp paired-end reads. Per the authors' processing: With migec v1.2.7, reads were demultiplexed and then collapsed into UMI-guided consensus sequences. With mixcr v2.1.11, UMI consensuses were aligned to TRA and TRB V and J templates and assembled into clonotypes. A clonotype was counted as expanded or contracted only if both edgeR and NoisET called the change significant, with noise models trained on biological replicates. For edgeR calls, a false discovery rate-adjusted p below 0.01 and a log2 fold-change threshold of 1 were applied. As an exploratory analysis of dynamics, max-normalized trajectories of the 1000 most abundant clonotypes were examined by PCA with hierarchical clustering. The CD4 or CD8 phenotype of responding clones was assigned using the separately sequenced CD4+ and CD8+ repertoires. TCRdb reworked the public reads: Q25 trimming with fastp, MiXCR clone assembly, productive beta chains retained. Rows matching on CDR3 protein sequence are summarized as one entry with the most common DNA and genes. The V and J calls here are based on TCRdb, not the publication. This sample gives about 200,000 distinct CDR3 sequences in total; roughly 16% of them show up just once. The top ten clones comprise under 2.5% of the sample.

From the germline V gene, CDR1 is LGHNT and CDR2 is FRNRAP. The CDR3 sequence holds 15 residues, the cysteine and phenylalanine included. The entry retains the CDR3 DNA only, 45 bases that are in frame from base 1. Compared with germline, V lacks 2 bases and J lacks 4 bases; bases without a gene match: 5. Concerning this clonotype itself: There is no known antigen for this receptor. No much larger clone exists at a distance of one base, and base qualities are not known.

Rearrangement joined TRBV12-5 to TRBJ1-5; TRBD1 aligns with 7 central bases. Sequenced sample: PBMCs or a T cell subset sorted from them (not recorded which). The sequence came from an adult woman who had mild COVID-19 (a few samples of this study predate the infection). The sample titles of this study are shuffled in the database, so cell type and time point are left out; the donor was told from shared clones. The nucleotides are TGTGCTAGTGGTTTGACTCTGGGACAGAATCAGCCCCAGCATTTT. Translated, it reads CASGLTLGQNQPQHF.